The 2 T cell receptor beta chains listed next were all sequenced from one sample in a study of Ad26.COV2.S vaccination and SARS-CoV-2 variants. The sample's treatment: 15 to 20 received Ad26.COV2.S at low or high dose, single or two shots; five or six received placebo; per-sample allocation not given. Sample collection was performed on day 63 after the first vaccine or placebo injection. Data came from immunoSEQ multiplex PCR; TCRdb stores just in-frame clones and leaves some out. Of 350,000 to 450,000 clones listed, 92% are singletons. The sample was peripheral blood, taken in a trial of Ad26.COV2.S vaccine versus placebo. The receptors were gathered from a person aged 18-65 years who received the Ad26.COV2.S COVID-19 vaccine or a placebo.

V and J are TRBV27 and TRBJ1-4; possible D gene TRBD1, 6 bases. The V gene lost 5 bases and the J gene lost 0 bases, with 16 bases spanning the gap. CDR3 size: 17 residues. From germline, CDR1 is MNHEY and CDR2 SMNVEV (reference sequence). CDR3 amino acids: CASSPPGQLPTNEKLFF. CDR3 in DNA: TGTGCCAGCAGTCCTCCGGGACAATTGCCAACTAATGAAAAACTGTTTTTT.

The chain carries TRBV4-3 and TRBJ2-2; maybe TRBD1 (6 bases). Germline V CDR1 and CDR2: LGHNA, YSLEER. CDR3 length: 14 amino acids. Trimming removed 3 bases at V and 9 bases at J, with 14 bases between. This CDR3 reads CASSQDLGGRELFF. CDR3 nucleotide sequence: TGCGCCAGCAGCCAGGACCTAGGGGGACGGGAGCTGTTTTTT.